A single sample is the source of the 4 T cell receptor beta chains below, sequenced in a study of CD8 T cells in Susac syndrome. RNA was extracted with the RNeasy kit, and a quantity of roughly 0.45 to 1 ug was reverse transcribed using random hexamers. MiXCR was run by TCRdb on the immunoSEQ multiplex PCR reads, yielding one entry per CDR3 protein. This sample has over 120,000 distinct CDR3 sequences, with roughly 94% found just once. Sequenced sample: CD4+ T cells from PBMCs. The receptors shown here come from a human donor with Susac syndrome.

The chain combines TRBV12-3 or TRBV12-4 with TRBJ1-1; D uncertain. Trimming left V 1 base short and J 0 bases short, with 15 bases between. The CDR3 contains 17 residues. For the CDR3, the DNA is TGTGCCAGCAGTTTAGGTTCTGGGTCCCGCATGAACACTGAAGCTTTCTTT. Translation: CASSLGSGSRMNTEAFF.

The sample holds one count of this clonotype. This rearrangement joins TRBV5-6 to TRBJ1-2; tentative D call: TRBD1 (5 bases). CDR3 size: 14 residues. The ends were cut back, 6 bases at V and 2 bases at J, with 14 bases in the middle. Per germline, CDR1 SGHDT and CDR2 YYEEEE. This chain's CDR3 is CASNFGALNYGYTF. CDR3 DNA sequence: TGTGCCAGCAACTTTGGGGCCCTAAACTATGGCTACACCTTC.

The chain uses TRBV9 and TRBJ2-7; D may correspond to TRBD1 or TRBD2 (5 bases each). V was trimmed by 1 base and J by 6 bases, leaving 11 bases between them. Germline CDR1 is SGDLS and CDR2 is YYNGEE. There are 13 residues in the CDR3. The CDR3 reads CASSVSGASEQYF. DNA of the CDR3: TGTGCCAGCAGCGTATCCGGGGCGAGCGAGCAGTACTTC.

The chain joins TRBV20-1 to TRBJ2-7, with TRBD1 as a possible D gene (6 bases). CDR1 is DFQATT, CDR2 SNEGSKA, per germline (reference sequence). This CDR3 has 12 amino acids. V was pared by 5 bases and J by 2 bases, with 10 bases between. The CDR3 region is CSAEGDTYEQYF. The CDR3 DNA follows: TGCAGTGCTGAGGGGGACACCTACGAGCAGTACTTC.